This T cell receptor (beta chain) was identified during a study of T-cell reconstitution after alpha-beta-depleted transplantation in children. Overall study findings and caveats: After one year, T-cell counts and TCRbeta diversity mostly came from new T cells.

This sample's TCRbeta library carried unique molecular identifier barcodes. TCRdb used MiXCR to reprocess the PCR reads, holding one entry per CDR3 protein. Here the sample spans 480,000 or so distinct CDR3 sequences, roughly a tenth being singletons. This clonotype was detected many times. Antigen unknown. The CDR3 runs 16 residues. Trimming cost V 0 bases and J 0 bases, with 11 bases left between them. Germline V gene sequence: CDR1 MNHEY, CDR2 SVGAGI. The material sequenced was PBMCs, taken before TCRalphabeta/CD19-depleted stem cell transplant. The V call is TRBV6-5, the J call TRBJ1-2, with a possible D match to TRBD1 (5 bases). This receptor was identified in a child aged 2 to 15 with inherited bone marrow failure, due to receive a stem cell transplant. The CDR3 is CASSYSIRGANYGYTF. DNA of the CDR3: TGTGCCAGCAGTTACTCGATAAGGGGCGCTAACTATGGCTACACCTTC.